This entry concerns a single T cell receptor (beta chain). What it recognizes is unknown. V lost 0 bases, J lost 2 bases, and 7 bases lay in between. The V gene's germline CDR1 is ENHRY and CDR2 SYGVKD. This CDR3 has 14 residues. This record comes from a study of CD8 T cells in Susac syndrome. General study points: The authors acknowledged that the study's TCR sequencing and HLA analysis involved relatively few individuals.

About 0.5 to 1 ug RNA was reverse transcribed with random hexamers. By means of immunoSEQ multiplex PCR, TCR beta CDR3 spanning 54 Vbeta and 13 Jbeta underwent amplification. TCRdb analysed the immunoSEQ multiplex PCR reads with MiXCR anew, one entry per CDR3 protein. The sample carries approximately 200,000 distinct CDR3 sequences, roughly 96% recorded once. The multiple sclerosis control group comprised treatment-naive patients with stable or active relapsing-remitting disease. Through negative isolation, CD4+ and CD8+ T cells were obtained, while TEMRA cells were enriched using FACS. The rearrangement uses TRBV10-3 and TRBJ1-2; D gene uncertain. The sequence was collected from a human donor with multiple sclerosis. The sample taken for sequencing was CD4+ T cells from PBMCs. The CDR3 region has the DNA TGTGCCATCAGTGAGTCTAAACACAACTATGGCTACACCTTC. It is translated as CAISESKHNYGYTF.